This T cell receptor (beta chain) was obtained from a study of T cell responses to AZD1222 COVID-19 vaccine. Study results and caveats: Vaccine-related CD4 TCRs covered spike, predominating at 160-218 and 743-854.

Concerning this clone: What it binds is unknown.

Per germline, CDR1 LNHDA and CDR2 SQIVND (reference sequence). V was shortened by 4 bases and J by 4 bases, with 7 bases between the two germline ends. CDR3 length equals 13 residues. Data came from immunoSEQ multiplex PCR; TCRdb stores just in-frame clones and leaves some out. This table holds some 150,000 clones, about nine tenths found once. The receptor comes from an adult in good health. The chain joins TRBV19 to TRBJ1-4; D is undetermined. The specimen was peripheral blood, collected on day 0 of AZD1222 vaccination. CDR3 loop: CASSNTLNEKLFF. The CDR3, as DNA: TGTGCCAGTAGTAACACTCTTAATGAAAAACTGTTTTTT.